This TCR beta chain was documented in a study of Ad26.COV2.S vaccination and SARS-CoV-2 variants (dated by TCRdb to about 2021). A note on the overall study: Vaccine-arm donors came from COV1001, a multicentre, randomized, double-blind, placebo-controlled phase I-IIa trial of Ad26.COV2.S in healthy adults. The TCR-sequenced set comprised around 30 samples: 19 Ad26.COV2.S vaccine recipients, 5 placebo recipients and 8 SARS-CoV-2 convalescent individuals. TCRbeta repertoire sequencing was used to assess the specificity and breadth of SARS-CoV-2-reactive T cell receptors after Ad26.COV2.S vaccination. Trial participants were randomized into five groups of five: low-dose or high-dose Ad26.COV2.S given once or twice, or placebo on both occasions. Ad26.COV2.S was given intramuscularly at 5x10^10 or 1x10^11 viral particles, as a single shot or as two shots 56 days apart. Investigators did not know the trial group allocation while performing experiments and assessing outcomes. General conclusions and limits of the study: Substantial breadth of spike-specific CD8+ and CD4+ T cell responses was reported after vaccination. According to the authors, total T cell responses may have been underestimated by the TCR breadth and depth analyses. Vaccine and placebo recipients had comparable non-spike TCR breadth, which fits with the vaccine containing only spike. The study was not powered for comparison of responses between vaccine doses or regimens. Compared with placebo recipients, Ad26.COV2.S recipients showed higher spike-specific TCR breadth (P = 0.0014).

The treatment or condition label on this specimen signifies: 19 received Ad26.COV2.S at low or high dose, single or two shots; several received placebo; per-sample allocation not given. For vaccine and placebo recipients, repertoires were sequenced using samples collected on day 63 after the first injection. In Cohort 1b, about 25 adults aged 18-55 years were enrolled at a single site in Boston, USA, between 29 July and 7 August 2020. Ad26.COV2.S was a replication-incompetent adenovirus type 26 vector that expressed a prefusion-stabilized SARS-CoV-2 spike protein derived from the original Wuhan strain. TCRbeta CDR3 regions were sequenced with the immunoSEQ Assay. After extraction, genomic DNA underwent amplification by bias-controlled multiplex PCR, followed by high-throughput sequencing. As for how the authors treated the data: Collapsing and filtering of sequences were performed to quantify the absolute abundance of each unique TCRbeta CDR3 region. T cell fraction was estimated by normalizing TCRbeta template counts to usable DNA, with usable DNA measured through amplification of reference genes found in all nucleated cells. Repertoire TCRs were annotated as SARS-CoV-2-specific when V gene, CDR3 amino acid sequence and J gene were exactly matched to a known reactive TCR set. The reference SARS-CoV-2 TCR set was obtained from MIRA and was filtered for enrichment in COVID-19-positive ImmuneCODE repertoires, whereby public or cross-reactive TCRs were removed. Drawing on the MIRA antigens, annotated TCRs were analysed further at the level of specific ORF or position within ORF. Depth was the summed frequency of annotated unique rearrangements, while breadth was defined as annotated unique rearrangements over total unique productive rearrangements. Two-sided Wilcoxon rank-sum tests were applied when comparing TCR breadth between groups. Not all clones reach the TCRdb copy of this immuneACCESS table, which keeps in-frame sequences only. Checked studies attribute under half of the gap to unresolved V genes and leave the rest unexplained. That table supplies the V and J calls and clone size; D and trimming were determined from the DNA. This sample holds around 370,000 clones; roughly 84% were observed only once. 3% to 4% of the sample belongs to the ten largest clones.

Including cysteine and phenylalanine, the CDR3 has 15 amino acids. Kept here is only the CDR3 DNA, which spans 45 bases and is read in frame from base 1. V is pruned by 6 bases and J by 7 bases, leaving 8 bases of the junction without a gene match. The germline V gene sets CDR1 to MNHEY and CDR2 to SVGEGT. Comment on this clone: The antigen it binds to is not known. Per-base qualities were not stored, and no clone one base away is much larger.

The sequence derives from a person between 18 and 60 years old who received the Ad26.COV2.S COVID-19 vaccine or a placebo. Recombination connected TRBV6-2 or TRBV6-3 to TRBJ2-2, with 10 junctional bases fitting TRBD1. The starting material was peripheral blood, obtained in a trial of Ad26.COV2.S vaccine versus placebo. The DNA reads TGTGCCAGCAGCTCACCGGGACAGGGGATCGGGGAGCTGTTTTTT. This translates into CASSSPGQGIGELFF.